This T cell receptor beta chain was sequenced during a study of spatial heterogeneity in lung cancer (dated by TCRdb to about 2019). About the study as a whole: Beta-chain transcripts were consistently detected in greater numbers than alpha-chain transcripts, which likely reflected higher beta-chain transcript abundance. In the raw uncorrected reads, each unique combination of TCR and UMI appeared on average more than ten times. TCR alpha and beta repertoires were quantitatively compared across multiple tumor regions, matched nontumor lung and blood in non-small cell lung cancer. The study linked features of the TCR repertoire to counts of nonsynonymous mutations, which were determined by whole-exome sequencing of tumor tissue. Both alpha and beta chains were TCR-sequenced in about 240 tumor regions, some 64 matched nontumor lung samples and roughly 54 PBMC samples obtained at surgery.

The time point label corresponds to: sample taken at primary tumor resection. For TCR sequencing, whole RNA was extracted from tumor and nontumor lung tissue, or from cryopreserved PBMC samples, and no cell sorting was done. The donors were approximately 70 patients from the lung TRACERx cohort who had early-stage, untreated non-small cell lung cancer. Only patients with enough RNA available from two or more tumor regions were chosen for TCR sequencing. V loses 6 bases of germline sequence and J loses 0 bases, and the interval between the two ends is 12 bases. Spanning cysteine to phenylalanine, the CDR3 consists of 15 amino acids. Only CDR3 DNA remains: 45 bases, in frame from the first base. The investigation overall reported the following: Additional single-cell paired TCR alpha and beta sequencing was considered necessary to confirm, at a functional level, the hypothesis that regional TCRs recognize regional mutations. Ubiquitous expanded tumor TCRs showed up in blood more often at tumor resection than at routine follow-up.

A few counts support this clonotype. This clone's antigen is unknown. Base qualities are not recorded, but no much larger clone differs from it by a single base. Library preparation was by 5' RACE. TCRdb records NextSeq 500 as the sequencer. To allow correction of PCR and sequencing errors, the TCR library protocol tagged every TCR cDNA molecule with a unique molecular identifier. On the authors' methods: TCR identification, UMI-based error correction and CDR3 extraction were performed with Decombinator tools. Expanded TCRs were defined as those above a frequency of 2 per 1,000, corresponding to the top 1% of the tumor frequency distribution. Renyi diversity was computed with the R vegan package after each repertoire had been subsampled 100 times to 5,000 TCRs. CDR3 similarity networks were built from amino acid triplet string-kernel similarity, connecting CDR3s with pairwise similarity above 0.82. TCRdb cleaned the public reads at Q25 with fastp, built clones with MiXCR and kept in-frame beta chains. Under each unique CDR3 protein, matching rows form one entry showing the most common genes and DNA. TCRdb, not the authors, supplied the V and J calls. Here the sample has thousands of distinct CDR3 sequences; about a sixth occur a single time. About two thirds of the sample is held by the ten biggest clonotypes.

The V gene is TRBV12-3 or TRBV12-4 and the J gene is TRBJ1-5; there is no confident call for the D gene. The source material was PBMCs, sampled at surgery. This sequence originates from a male donor with early-stage non-small cell lung cancer. The CDR3 sequence is CASSLRGYSNQPQHF. The DNA reads TGTGCCAGCAGCCTTCGCGGTTATAGCAATCAGCCCCAGCATTTT.